Listed below are T cell receptor beta chains from one sample, sequenced in a study of cytotoxic CD8 clonotypes in ibrutinib-treated CLL. TCRdb's table, derived via immunoSEQ multiplex PCR, lists solely in-frame clones and lacks some. The data contain roughly 170,000 clones, approximately 80% of them seen just once; the ten biggest clones take up about 4.6%. Sequencing was performed on PBMCs, taken after 24 months of ibrutinib treatment. These TCRs come from a human donor with chronic lymphocytic leukemia. Each CDR3 is given with its conserved first and last residue. D genes are given only for firm matches. Expanded clones are given a class, and other clones once, few, many or no size at all.

TRBV5-6	TRBJ2-5	TRBD1	-	CASSYRDSETQYF	TGTGCCAGCAGCTACCGGGACAGCGAGACCCAGTACTTC
TRBV19	TRBJ2-7	TRBD1	-	CASRQGHEQYF	TGTGCCAGCCGACAGGGGCACGAGCAGTACTTC
TRBV28	TRBJ2-7	-	-	CASSLFGYEQYF	TGTGCCAGCAGTTTATTCGGGTACGAGCAGTACTTC
TRBV4-2	TRBJ1-5	-	-	CASSPVVPAYSNQPQHF	TGTGCCAGCAGCCCGGTGGTGCCAGCATATAGCAATCAGCCCCAGCATTTT
TRBV19	TRBJ2-1	-	-	CASSIAGANEQFF	TGTGCCAGTAGTATCGCAGGGGCCAATGAGCAGTTCTTC
TRBV7-8	TRBJ1-4	-	-	CASSPRGREKLFF	TGTGCCAGCAGCCCCCGTGGCCGGGAAAAACTGTTTTTT
TRBV29-1	TRBJ1-3	-	few	CSVTKQGSGNTIYF	TGCAGCGTTACTAAGCAGGGGTCTGGAAACACCATATATTTT
TRBV6-5	TRBJ1-5	-	few	CASSRASGNQPQHF	TGTGCCAGCAGCCGAGCCAGCGGCAATCAGCCCCAGCATTTT
TRBV4-2	TRBJ2-4	-	-	CASSQGLDPKNIQYF	TGTGCCAGCAGCCAAGGCCTAGATCCCAAAAACATTCAGTACTTC
TRBV7-6	TRBJ1-2	TRBD1	-	CASSLQGDYGYTF	TGTGCCAGCAGCTTACAGGGGGACTATGGCTACACCTTC
TRBV18	TRBJ2-6	-	-	CASRPSGSSGANVLTF	TGTGCCAGCCGACCTAGTGGTAGCTCTGGGGCCAACGTCCTGACTTTC
TRBV4-1	TRBJ2-1	TRBD2	-	CASSQGRAAGGSNEQFF	TGCGCCAGCAGCCAAGGCCGAGCAGCGGGAGGATCCAATGAGCAGTTCTTC
TRBV7-2	TRBJ2-7	TRBD2	-	CASSLGGGQIREQYF	TGTGCCAGCAGCTTAGGCGGGGGTCAAATCCGCGAGCAGTACTTC
TRBV28	TRBJ2-5	TRBD1	-	CASSAPGTGVETQYF	TGTGCCAGCAGTGCTCCCGGGACAGGGGTTGAGACCCAGTACTTC
TRBV15	TRBJ2-7	-	-	CATSRDPGPYEQYF	TGTGCCACCAGCAGAGACCCAGGTCCCTACGAGCAGTACTTC
TRBV28	TRBJ2-1	-	few	CASISRDLRHEQFF	TGTGCCAGCATTAGCAGGGATCTCCGCCATGAGCAGTTCTTC
TRBV27	TRBJ1-2	-	-	CASSWRGSGYTF	TGTGCCAGCAGTTGGAGGGGCTCGGGCTACACCTTC
TRBV5-1	TRBJ2-1	-	-	CASSTRSASSYNEQFF	TGCGCCAGCAGCACCCGGTCGGCGAGCTCCTACAATGAGCAGTTCTTC
TRBV9	TRBJ1-2	-	-	CASSVEVGNNYGYTF	TGTGCCAGCAGCGTAGAAGTCGGGAACAACTATGGCTACACCTTC
TRBV4-2	TRBJ2-1	TRBD1	-	CASSQVGTGINEQFF	TGTGCCAGCAGCCAAGTGGGGACAGGGATCAATGAGCAGTTCTTC
TRBV7-2	TRBJ2-5	TRBD2	-	CASSLAGGPGTQYF	TGTGCCAGCAGCTTAGCGGGAGGGCCCGGGACCCAGTACTTC
TRBV19	TRBJ2-2	TRBD2	-	CASSLAGVAGELFF	TGTGCCAGTAGTTTAGCGGGGGTAGCCGGGGAGCTGTTTTTT
TRBV19	TRBJ2-7	-	few	CASSGTQGGYEQYF	TGTGCCAGTAGCGGGACGCAGGGTGGGTACGAGCAGTACTTC
TRBV27	TRBJ2-1	TRBD2	once	CASSLSGGRGNEQFF	TGTGCCAGCAGTTTATCGGGAGGGCGGGGGAATGAGCAGTTCTTC
TRBV5-1	TRBJ2-7	-	-	CASSFQYEQYF	TGCGCCAGCAGTTTTCAATACGAGCAGTACTTC
TRBV9	TRBJ2-2	-	-	CASSVEGVGTGELFF	TGTGCCAGCAGCGTAGAAGGGGTGGGCACCGGGGAGCTGTTTTTT
TRBV5-1	TRBJ1-3	-	-	CASSRDWLSGNTIYF	TGCGCCAGCAGCCGAGACTGGCTCTCTGGAAACACCATATATTTT
TRBV5-1	TRBJ1-2	-	-	CASSLLGGDYGYTF	TGCGCCAGCAGCTTGCTGGGGGGCGACTATGGCTACACCTTC
TRBV13	TRBJ1-2	-	-	CASSLGPGQGRYGYTF	TGTGCCAGCAGCTTAGGCCCGGGCCAGGGACGCTATGGCTACACCTTC
TRBV6-5	TRBJ2-1	TRBD1	-	CASRSTGGHNEQFF	TGTGCCAGCCGCTCAACAGGGGGCCACAATGAGCAGTTCTTC
TRBV6-4	TRBJ2-3	-	-	CASSPNYVAGTDTQYF	TGTGCCAGCAGTCCCAACTATGTGGCTGGCACAGATACGCAGTATTTT
TRBV29-1	TRBJ2-1	-	-	CSVRAGFEQFF	TGCAGCGTTCGGGCCGGATTTGAGCAGTTCTTC
TRBV18	TRBJ2-1	TRBD2	-	CASSLSTSGSPYNEQFF	TGTGCCAGCTCACTGTCGACTAGCGGGAGCCCCTACAATGAGCAGTTCTTC
TRBV27	TRBJ2-7	-	-	CASREDGQYF	TGTGCCAGCAGGGAGGACGGGCAGTACTTC
TRBV6-5	TRBJ1-4	-	-	CASGLGQGREKLFF	TGTGCCAGCGGACTCGGTCAGGGTAGGGAAAAACTGTTTTTT
TRBV7-3	TRBJ2-1	-	-	CASSHRARNEQFF	TGTGCCAGCAGCCATCGTGCCCGAAATGAGCAGTTCTTC
TRBV5-1	TRBJ2-2	-	-	CASSLRYKANTGELFF	TGCGCCAGCAGCTTGAGATACAAAGCGAACACCGGGGAGCTGTTTTTT
TRBV6-5	TRBJ1-6	-	few	CASRRPDSPLHF	TGTGCCAGCAGGAGGCCCGATTCACCCCTCCACTTT
TRBV2	TRBJ2-7	-	-	CASRAYRETYEQYF	TGTGCCAGCAGGGCGTACAGGGAGACCTACGAGCAGTACTTC
TRBV5-1	TRBJ2-2	TRBD1	-	CASSRRQGNTGELFF	TGCGCCAGCAGCAGACGACAGGGTAACACCGGGGAGCTGTTTTTT
TRBV5-1	TRBJ1-6	TRBD1	-	CASSLVTGGPGNSPLHF	TGCGCCAGCAGCTTGGTGACAGGGGGCCCCGGTAATTCACCCCTCCACTTT